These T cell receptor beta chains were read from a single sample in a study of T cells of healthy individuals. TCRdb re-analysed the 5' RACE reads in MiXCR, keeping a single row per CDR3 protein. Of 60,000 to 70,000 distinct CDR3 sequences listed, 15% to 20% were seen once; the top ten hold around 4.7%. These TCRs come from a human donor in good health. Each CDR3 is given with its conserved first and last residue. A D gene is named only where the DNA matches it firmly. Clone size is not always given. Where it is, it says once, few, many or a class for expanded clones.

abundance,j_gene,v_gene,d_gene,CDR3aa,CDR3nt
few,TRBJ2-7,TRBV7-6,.,CASSQQDEQYF,TGTGCCAGCAGCCAACAGGACGAGCAGTACTTC
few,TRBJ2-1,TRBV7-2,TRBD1,CASSPGTGVPEQFF,TGTGCCAGCAGCCCCGGGACAGGGGTTCCTGAGCAGTTCTTC
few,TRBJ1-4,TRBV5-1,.,CASSSGSTNEKLFF,TGCGCCAGCAGCTCAGGGAGCACTAATGAAAAACTGTTTTTT
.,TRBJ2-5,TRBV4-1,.,CASSQGRRETQYF,TGCGCCAGCAGCCAAGGGAGGAGGGAGACCCAGTACTTC
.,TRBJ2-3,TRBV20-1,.,CSAKGLTEQSLGGDTQYF,TGCAGTGCCAAGGGGTTAACAGAGCAGAGTCTGGGTGGGGATACGCAGTATTTT
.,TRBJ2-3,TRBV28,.,CASCWAGRGGTDTQYF,TGTGCCAGCTGTTGGGCGGGAAGGGGGGGCACAGATACGCAGTATTTT
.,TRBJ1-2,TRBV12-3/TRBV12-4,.,CASSLWQGNGYTF,TGTGCCAGCAGTTTATGGCAGGGTAACGGCTACACCTTC
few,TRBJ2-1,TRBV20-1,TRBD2,CSARDGRGGRIRWDTDEQFF,TGCAGTGCTAGAGATGGGCGGGGGGGCCGGATACGGTGGGATACGGATGAGCAGTTCTTC
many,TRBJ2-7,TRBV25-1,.,CASSDLGRSSYEQYF,TGTGCCAGCAGTGATTTAGGGAGGAGTAGCTACGAGCAGTACTTC
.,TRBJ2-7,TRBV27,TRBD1,CASSQQGYEQYF,TGTGCCAGCAGTCAACAGGGGTACGAGCAGTACTTC
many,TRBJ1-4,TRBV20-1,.,CSARLQGKSATNEKLFF,TGCAGTGCTAGACTACAGGGTAAATCCGCAACTAATGAAAAACTGTTTTTT
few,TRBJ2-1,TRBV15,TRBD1,CATSRVLGTGARNEQFF,TGTGCCACCAGCAGAGTTTTAGGGACAGGGGCACGGAATGAGCAGTTCTTC
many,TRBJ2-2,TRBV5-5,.,CASSLAGRTGELFF,TGTGCCAGCAGCTTGGCAGGGAGGACCGGGGAGCTGTTTTTT
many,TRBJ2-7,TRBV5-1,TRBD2,CASSLAVVAGGLENEQYF,TGCGCCAGCAGCTTGGCCGTGGTAGCGGGAGGACTAGAAAACGAGCAGTACTTC
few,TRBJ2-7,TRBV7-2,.,CASSFGPGEQYF,TGTGCCAGCAGCTTTGGACCGGGCGAGCAGTACTTC
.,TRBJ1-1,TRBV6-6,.,CATEGFRTEAFF,TGTGCCACCGAGGGCTTCCGCACTGAAGCTTTCTTT
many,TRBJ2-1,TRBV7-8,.,CASSYGYSGSYNEQFF,TGTGCCAGCAGCTACGGCTATAGCGGCTCCTACAATGAGCAGTTCTTC
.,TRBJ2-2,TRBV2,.,CASRRGNTGELFF,TGTGCCAGCAGGAGGGGGAACACCGGGGAGCTGTTTTTT
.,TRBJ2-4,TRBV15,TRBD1,CATSRDRRTGGSDIQYF,TGTGCCACCAGCAGAGATCGGAGGACAGGGGGTTCGGACATTCAGTACTTC
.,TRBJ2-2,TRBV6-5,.,CASSYMGIGELFF,TGTGCCAGCAGTTACATGGGGATCGGGGAGCTGTTTTTT
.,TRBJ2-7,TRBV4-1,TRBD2,CASSHQRLAGSYEQYF,TGCGCCAGCAGCCATCAACGACTAGCGGGCTCCTACGAGCAGTACTTC
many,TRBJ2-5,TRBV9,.,CASSVDSTAKETQYF,TGTGCCAGCAGCGTAGATTCGACAGCGAAAGAGACCCAGTACTTC
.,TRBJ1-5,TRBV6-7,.,CASSAAGRQPQHF,TGTGCCAGCAGTGCCGCTGGTCGGCAGCCCCAGCATTTT
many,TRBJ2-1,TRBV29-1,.,CSVVSTVNEQFF,TGCAGCGTTGTTTCAACAGTCAATGAGCAGTTCTTC
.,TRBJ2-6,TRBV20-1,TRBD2,CSARDRLAGFSGANVLTF,TGCAGTGCTAGAGATCGGCTAGCGGGATTCTCTGGGGCCAACGTCCTGACTTTC
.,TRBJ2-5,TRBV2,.,CASSASASETQYF,TGTGCCAGCAGTGCCTCAGCATCGGAGACCCAGTACTTC
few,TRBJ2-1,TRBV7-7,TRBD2,CASSLGLGGGMNEQFF,TGTGCTAGCAGCTTAGGTCTTGGGGGAGGGATGAATGAGCAGTTCTTC
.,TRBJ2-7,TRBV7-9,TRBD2,CASSSYSLAGNEQYF,TGTGCCAGCAGCTCCTACTCTCTAGCGGGTAACGAGCAGTACTTC
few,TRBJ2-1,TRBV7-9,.,CASRGGLSYNEQFF,TGTGCCAGCAGGGGCGGCCTCTCCTACAATGAGCAGTTCTTC
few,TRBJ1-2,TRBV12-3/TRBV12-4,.,CASRGQPQSSYGYTF,TGTGCCAGCAGAGGACAGCCTCAGTCCTCCTATGGCTACACCTTC
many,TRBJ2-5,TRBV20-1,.,CSARDSSRPGQETQYF,TGCAGTGCTAGAGATAGCTCGAGGCCAGGGCAAGAGACCCAGTACTTC
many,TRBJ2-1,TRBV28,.,CASRRGRSYNEQFF,TGTGCCAGCAGGAGGGGCCGCTCCTACAATGAGCAGTTCTTC
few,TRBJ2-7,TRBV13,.,CASSSGQASQNF,TGTGCCAGCAGTAGCGGACAGGCCTCCCAAAACTTC
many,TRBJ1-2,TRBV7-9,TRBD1,CASSFRDSVIYGYTF,TGTGCCAGCAGCTTCCGGGACAGCGTAATCTATGGCTACACCTTC
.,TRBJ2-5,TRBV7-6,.,CASSLGAGETQYF,TGTGCCAGCAGCTTAGGGGCCGGGGAGACCCAGTACTTC
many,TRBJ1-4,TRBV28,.,CASSLRSNVGKLFF,TGTGCCAGCAGTTTAAGGAGTAACGTTGGGAAACTGTTTTTT
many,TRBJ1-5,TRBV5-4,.,CASSQDGFNQPQHF,TGTGCCAGCAGCCAGGACGGATTCAATCAGCCCCAGCATTTT
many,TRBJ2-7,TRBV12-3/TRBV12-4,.,CASSFVGGKSYEQYF,TGTGCCAGCAGTTTCGTGGGGGGCAAAAGCTACGAGCAGTACTTC
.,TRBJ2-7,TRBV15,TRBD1,CATSRVRQGFDEQYF,TGTGCCACCAGCAGAGTGAGACAGGGGTTCGACGAGCAGTACTTC
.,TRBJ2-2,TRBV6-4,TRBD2,CASSEASGGAGELFF,TGTGCCAGCAGTGAAGCCAGCGGGGGGGCCGGGGAGCTGTTTTTT
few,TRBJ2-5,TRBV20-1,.,CSAREFRETQYF,TGCAGTGCAAGGGAGTTCCGGGAGACCCAGTACTTC
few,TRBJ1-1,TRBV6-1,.,CASSEEAASRTEAFF,TGTGCCAGCAGTGAAGAGGCAGCCTCGAGAACTGAAGCTTTCTTT
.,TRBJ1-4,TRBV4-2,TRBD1,CASSQTRGTVEKLFF,TGTGCCAGCAGCCAAACCAGGGGGACTGTGGAAAAACTGTTTTTT
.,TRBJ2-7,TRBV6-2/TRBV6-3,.,CASSYRISYEQYF,TGTGCCAGCAGTTACCGGATCTCCTACGAGCAGTACTTC
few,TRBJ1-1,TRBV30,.,CAWSGQRDTEAFF,TGTGCCTGGAGTGGACAGAGGGACACTGAAGCTTTCTTT
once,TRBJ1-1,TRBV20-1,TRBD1,CSARSTGGLGNTEAFF,TGCAGTGCTAGAAGTACAGGGGGCCTTGGGAACACTGAAGCTTTCTTT
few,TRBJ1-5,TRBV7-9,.,CASSFQTPVYQPQHF,TGTGCCAGCAGCTTCCAGACACCAGTATATCAGCCCCAGCATTTT
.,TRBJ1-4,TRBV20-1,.,CSARGGGEKLFF,TGCAGTGCTAGGGGCGGAGGGGAAAAACTGTTTTTT
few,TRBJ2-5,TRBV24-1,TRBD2,CATSDEGLAGETQYF,TGTGCCACCAGTGATGAAGGACTAGCCGGAGAGACCCAGTACTTC
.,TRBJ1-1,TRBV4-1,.,CASRAILKNTEAFF,TGCGCCAGCAGGGCAATCCTAAAAAACACTGAAGCTTTCTTT
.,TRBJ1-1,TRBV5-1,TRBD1,CASSFRQGRPFF,TGCGCCAGCAGCTTTCGACAGGGCCGCCCCTTCTTT
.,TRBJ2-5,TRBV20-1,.,CSASSGTRRLETQYF,TGCAGTGCTAGTTCCGGGACACGGCGCCTGGAGACCCAGTACTTC
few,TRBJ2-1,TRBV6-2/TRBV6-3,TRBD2,CASNYASGSYNEQFF,TGTGCCAGCAATTACGCTAGCGGAAGCTACAATGAGCAGTTCTTC
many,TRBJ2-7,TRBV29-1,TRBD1,CSGSRGSSYEQYF,TGCAGCGGCTCCAGGGGGAGCTCCTACGAGCAGTACTTC